This record concerns one T cell receptor beta chain sequence. The sample comes from a study of blood T cell repertoires in COVID-19. Study context: The United States, Italy and Spain supplied acute and convalescent COVID-19 samples. PBMCs, B-cell-depleted T cells, or T cells were the source of the cDNA or gDNA that made up the material.

The ends lost 1 base at V and 3 bases at J; junction bases unmatched: 1. The CDR3 is made up of 16 amino acids. Germline loops: CDR1 SGHVS, CDR2 FQNEAQ. How the authors handled the data: Amplifying reference gene primers gave estimates of nucleated cell counts. Clones were sequenced by immunoSEQ multiplex PCR, and TCRdb holds only the in-frame ones, with some missing. The V and J calls and clone size come from that table; D and trimming were worked out from the DNA. The sample consists of more than 45,000 clones, 87% of them appearing once. This chain joins TRBV7-8 and TRBJ2-3; 13 bases are shared with TRBD2. This TCR was recovered from a human donor with active COVID-19. The donor label of this sample is uncertain. The sample taken for sequencing was peripheral blood. CDR3 nucleotides: TGTGCCAGCAGCTTAGGGGGACTAGCGGGGACAGATACGCAGTATTTT. As protein: CASSLGGLAGTDTQYF.